This T cell receptor (beta chain) was identified during a study of esophageal squamous cell carcinoma under preoperative chemotherapy. Study-wide context: Samples included peripheral blood T cells as well as tumor-infiltrating lymphocytes. Regarding the study as a whole: After treatment, tumor-infiltrating lymphocytes apparently came partly from blood T cells. Peripheral T cells showed a significant TCR diversity increase after chemotherapy, unlike tumor-infiltrating lymphocytes.

Noted time point: after preoperative PTX-NDP chemotherapy. Concerning this clonotype itself: What it binds is unknown.

Germline V gene data show CDR1 as SGHDT and CDR2 as YYEEEE. The CDR3 loop spans 16 amino acids. Trimming shortened V by 3 bases and J by 6 bases, and 20 bases separated the two germline ends. One entry per CDR3 protein results from TCRdb running MiXCR on the PCR reads. This sample carries about 18,000 distinct CDR3 sequences, under 60% of them seen once, and the ten largest clones take approximately 28%. The clonotype was recovered from a human donor with esophageal squamous cell carcinoma. The donor label of this sample is uncertain. The chain employs TRBV5-6 and TRBJ2-3; D gene unclear. The sample was taken from a patient given preoperative chemotherapy. As DNA, the CDR3 is TGTGCCAGCAGCTCCCCACCCCTGATAAATACGGATACGCAGTATTTT. Its protein is CASSSPPLINTDTQYF.